The sequence of this T cell receptor beta chain was determined in a study of cytomegalovirus exposure and HLA in healthy donors. V shed 8 bases and J shed 7 bases, with 11 bases lying between them. CDR1 and CDR2 from the germline V gene are MDHEN and SYDVKM. The CDR3 sequence is 12 residues long. Use of 60 Vbeta and 13 Jbeta primers characterized the PCR. Sequencing was performed with immunoSEQ multiplex PCR; in TCRdb, only in-frame clones are kept and a portion is missing. The data contain approximately 93,000 clones, 75% to 80% of them singletons. The material sequenced was PBMCs. The chain recombines TRBV28 with TRBJ2-2, with a tentative D call TRBD2 (5 bases). The source is a woman aged 40 to 50 in good health and CMV-seronegative. CDR3 nucleotides: TGTGCCAGCGGCCAGGAGGTCGGGGAGCTGTTTTTT. It translates to CASGQEVGELFF.